This TCR beta chain is drawn from a study of early T cells in non-severe SARS-CoV-2 infection. This CDR3 comprises 15 residues. Germline V gene lookup returns CDR1 SGHAT and CDR2 FQNNGV. The V end lost 2 bases, the J end lost 0 bases, and 8 bases lay between the germline ends. This clonotype was counted ten times or more. As yet, its antigen is unknown. Whole-study findings and limits: Matching results from VDJdb favored anti-spike CD8 responses, leaving private and CD4 specificities undetected.

Attachment of unique molecular identifiers to individual cDNA molecules was performed. TCRdb reanalysed the 5' RACE reads using MiXCR and keeps one entry per CDR3 protein. The table records more than 90,000 distinct CDR3 sequences, about 13% of them present only once. The receptor was derived from an adult who was a healthcare worker with PCR-confirmed SARS-CoV-2 infection or an uninfected control (not recorded which). The rearrangement joins TRBV11-2 to TRBJ2-1, with a weak D call TRBD2 (5 bases). The sequenced sample consisted of whole blood. The chain's CDR3 is CASSLMGSSYNEQFF. The CDR3 nucleotides read TGTGCCAGCAGCTTAATGGGGAGCTCCTACAATGAGCAGTTCTTC.